These 18 T cell receptor beta chains share one sample of origin, sequenced in a study of T cell repertoires in cytomegalovirus infection. Antigens of these TCRs are unknown. In TCRdb, the reads were re-called with MiXCR into one record per CDR3 protein. The data contain over 95,000 distinct CDR3 sequences, about 33% of them singletons. The specimen was CD8+ T cells from cultured PBMCs, collected from culture after CMV antigen stimulation. The receptors stem from a human donor in good health (CMV status not recorded). Some clones in this sample may be carry-over from other donors' samples.

This chain joins TRBV19 and TRBJ1-1; D not resolved. V was pared by 1 base and J by 1 base, with 7 bases between. Germline V gene lookup returns CDR1 LNHDA and CDR2 SQIVND (reference sequence). The CDR3 consists of 14 residues. The CDR3 DNA is TGTGCCAGTAGTATAGGGGTTCGGAACACTGAAGCTTTCTTT. This gives the protein CASSIGVRNTEAFF. Filled out from reference TRBV19 and TRBJ1-1, the complete variable domain reads DGGITQSPKYLFRKEGQNVTLSCEQNLNHDAMYWYRQDPGQGLRLIYYSQIVNDFQKGDIAEGYSVSREKKESFPLTVTSAQKNPTAFYLCASSIGVRNTEAFFGQGTRLTVV.

This clonotype was counted at least ten times. The V gene is TRBV7-6, the J gene TRBJ1-5; weak D call: TRBD1 (5 bases). The CDR3 is 17 residues long. Trimming cost V 4 bases and J 1 base, with 17 bases left between them. Germline V gene sequence: CDR1 SGHVS, CDR2 FNYEAQ. This chain's CDR3 is CASSSGTAYESNQPQHF. In DNA form, the CDR3 reads TGTGCCAGCAGCTCAGGGACGGCGTATGAGAGCAATCAGCCCCAGCATTTT.

V gene TRBV20-1 combines with J gene TRBJ2-1; D not certain. CDR3 length: 15 residues. CDR1 DFQATT and CDR2 SNEGSKA come from the germline V gene (reference sequence). The CDR3 nucleotides are TGCTCGGGTCTGGGCGTCTATAGGAGTAGGGATGAGCAGTTCTTC. Protein: CSGLGVYRSRDEQFF.

This chain uses TRBV19 with TRBJ1-5; perhaps TRBD1 as D (6 bases). With 4 bases removed from V and 6 bases from J, the gap between germline ends came to 13 bases. The CDR3 contains 14 residues. Germline assignment: CDR1 LNHDA and CDR2 SQIVND (reference sequence). CDR3 coding DNA: TGTGCCAGTAGTACCGGACAGATTCGTCAGCCCCAGCATTTT. Amino acid sequence: CASSTGQIRQPQHF.

This clonotype appeared a few times. The chain combines TRBV6-5 with TRBJ1-6; 7 bases align to TRBD1. The trim removed 4 bases at V and 0 bases at J, leaving 6 bases unmatched. The CDR3 totals 17 residues. Germline V gives CDR1 MNHEY, CDR2 SVGAGI. CDR3 region: CASSSTGFSSYNSPLHF. CDR3 nucleotide sequence: TGTGCCAGCAGTTCGACAGGGTTTAGCTCCTATAATTCACCCCTCCACTTT.

The chain carries TRBV5-4 and TRBJ2-3; 14 bases are a match to TRBD2. The germline CDR1 and CDR2 sequences are SGHNT and YYREEE (reference sequence). The CDR3 spans 15 residues. The V gene end was trimmed by 3 bases and the J gene end by 12 bases; junction bases not matched to a gene: 9. The DNA of the CDR3 is TGTGCCAGCAGCTCCTGGACTAGCGGGGGGATATCACAGTATTTT. Its protein is CASSSWTSGGISQYF.

The chain links TRBV6-1 to TRBJ2-7; 10 bases align to TRBD2. The CDR3 contains 14 residues. Germline V lookup: CDR1 MNHNS, CDR2 SASEGT. The junction had 4 bases not matched to a gene; V was cut back by 6 bases and J by 2 bases. In nucleotides, the CDR3 is TGTGCCAGCAGGGAGGGACTAGCGCCCTACGAGCAGTACTTC. The encoded protein is CASREGLAPYEQYF.

The chain carries TRBV27 and TRBJ2-3, with no clear D. Germline V gene sequence: CDR1 MNHEY, CDR2 SMNVEV (reference sequence). The V end was cut by 6 bases, the J end by 1 base, with 8 bases between. CDR3 length: 13 amino acids. This CDR3 is CASRTSGTDTQYF. CDR3 bases: TGTGCCAGCAGGACAAGCGGCACAGATACGCAGTATTTT.

This chain joins TRBV6-5 and TRBJ1-5, with TRBD1 matching 8 bases. Germline V lookup: CDR1 MNHEY, CDR2 SVGAGI. The CDR3 covers 13 residues. V trimming: 6 bases; J trimming: 4 bases; junction bases outside the gene matches: 2. In DNA, the CDR3 is TGTGCCAGCAGCCGGGACAGGAATCAGCCCCAGCATTTT. Translated: CASSRDRNQPQHF.

To note about this clonotype: This clone may be a read error of a much larger clone one base away. The chain carries TRBV7-2 and TRBJ2-3; 11 bases agree with TRBD2. The germline gives CDR1 SGHTA, CDR2 FQGNSA. CDR3 length: 18 amino acids. DNA of the CDR3: TGTCCCAGCAGCCTAACAGCTATCGGGACTAGCGGAACAGATACGCAGTATTTT. This translates into CPSSLTAIGTSGTDTQYF. The complete variable domain, with remaining parts taken from reference TRBV7-2 and TRBJ2-3, reads GAGVSQSPSNKVTEKGKDVELRCDPISGHTALYWYRQSLGQGLEFLIYFQGNSAPDKSGLPSDRFSAERTGGSVSTLTIQRTQQEDSAVYLCPSSLTAIGTSGTDTQYFGPGTRLTVL.

This clonotype was detected once. It may be a read error: a sequence one base away is much more abundant. The chain is built from TRBV7-2 and TRBJ2-7, with 7 bases aligning to TRBD1. CDR3 size: 18 residues. The trim removed 0 bases at V and 3 bases at J, leaving 14 bases unmatched. Germline V gives CDR1 SGHTA, CDR2 FQGNSA. This CDR3 reads CASSLAGEGQLPNYEQYF. CDR3 DNA sequence: TGTGCCAGCAGCTTAGCCGGCGAGGGACAGCTCCCAAACTACGAGCAGTACTTC. Combining the CDR3 with reference TRBV7-2 and TRBJ2-7 gives the whole variable domain GAGVSQSPSNKVTEKGKDVELRCDPISGHTALYWYRQSLGQGLEFLIYFQGNSAPDKSGLPSDRFSAERTGGSVSTLTIQRTQQEDSAVYLCASSLAGEGQLPNYEQYFGPGTRLTVT.

The chain couples TRBV3-1 to TRBJ2-7; no clear D. CDR1 LGHDT and CDR2 YNNKEL come from the germline V gene (reference sequence). The V end lost 5 bases, the J end lost 3 bases, and 11 bases lay between the germline ends. The CDR3 sequence is 13 residues long. The CDR3 loop reads CASSSFAGYEQYF. Written as DNA, the CDR3 is TGTGCCAGCAGCTCCTTTGCTGGCTACGAGCAGTACTTC.

The V call is TRBV6-5, the J call TRBJ1-6, with no clear D. The CDR3 has 14 amino acids. Looked up from germline, CDR1 is MNHEY and CDR2 is SVGAGI. Trimming removed 0 bases from V and 8 bases from J, with 8 bases in between. The CDR3 nucleotides are TGTGCCAGCAGTTACTCGGATCGGTATTCACCCCTCCACTTT. This encodes CASSYSDRYSPLHF.

This clonotype was picked up a small number of times. The chain links TRBV12-3 or TRBV12-4 to TRBJ1-1; no clear D gene. V lost 3 bases and J lost 0, with 17 bases in between. This CDR3 is built from 17 residues. The CDR3 DNA reads as TGTGCCAGCAGTTTCGGGCAACACGCTCCCATGAACACTGAAGCTTTCTTT. Translation gives CASSFGQHAPMNTEAFF.

This chain connects TRBV5-6 to TRBJ1-1, with D uncertain. V was trimmed by 0 bases and J by 4 bases, leaving 13 bases between them. The CDR3 extends over 15 amino acids. The germline CDR1 and CDR2 sequences are SGHDT and YYEEEE. CDR3 DNA: TGTGCCAGCAGCTTGGCGTTGGGTGATCCCACTGAAGCTTTCTTT. Translating gives CASSLALGDPTEAFF.

V gene TRBV24-1 combines with J gene TRBJ2-2; TRBD2 might be the D (5 bases). Trimming took off 10 bases at V and 4 bases at J, with 9 bases between the two ends. Looked up from germline, CDR1 is KGHDR and CDR2 is SFDVKD. The CDR3 is 12 amino acids. CDR3 nucleotides: TGTGCCACGGAAGGGAGCACCGGGGAGCTGTTTTTT. As protein: CATEGSTGELFF.

The sample holds many counts of this clonotype. The V gene is TRBV7-8, the J gene TRBJ2-7; possible D gene TRBD1, 5 bases. The CDR3 runs 13 residues. V dropped 6 bases and J dropped 3 bases, with 12 bases sitting between them. Per the germline V gene, CDR1 is SGHVS and CDR2 is FQNEAQ. This CDR3 is CASSPTGDYEQYF. The CDR3 nucleotides read TGTGCCAGCAGTCCTACAGGAGACTACGAGCAGTACTTC.

Only a few counts were recorded for this clonotype. The chain combines TRBV12-3 or TRBV12-4 with TRBJ2-7; D might be TRBD1 or TRBD2, each matching 6 bases. This CDR3 has 16 amino acids. Trimming pared 5 bases from V and 5 bases from J, leaving 22 bases between. The CDR3 loop is CASSDGGGRLRNEQYF. The DNA for the CDR3 is TGTGCCAGCAGTGACGGAGGGGGGCGTCTTCGGAACGAGCAGTACTTC.